Described below is a single T cell receptor beta chain sequence and its context. J lost 0 bases, V lost 5 bases, and 4 bases had no gene match. The CDR3 has 15 residues. Germline CDR1 is SEHNR and CDR2 is FQNEAQ (reference sequence). This sample was taken from a study of blood T cell repertoires in COVID-19. Across the whole study: Donors in the United States, Italy and Spain gave samples during acute or convalescent COVID-19.

TCRdb's copy holds only in-frame clones and misses some; the assay was immunoSEQ multiplex PCR. This repertoire shows around 160,000 clones, approximately 80% found once; its top ten account for approximately 8.4%. The sequencing sample was made of peripheral blood. The chain joins TRBV7-9 to TRBJ1-5; 7 bases match TRBD1. The sequence was collected from a human donor with acute or convalescent COVID-19. The donor label of this sample is uncertain. CDR3 sequence reads: CASSPTGYSNQPQHF. The CDR3 DNA is TGTGCCAGCAGCCCGACAGGGTATAGCAATCAGCCCCAGCATTTT.